These T cell receptor beta chains were read from a single sample in a study of T cells in tuberculosis. The protocol was immunoSEQ multiplex PCR, while the TCRdb copy is restricted to in-frame clones and leaves out a portion. Of 55,000 to 60,000 clones in the sample, roughly 86% were seen once. Material: CD1b-GMM tetramer-negative cells sorted from PBMCs. The receptor source for this set is an adult woman with latent tuberculosis. The CDR3 runs from the conserved cysteine through the conserved F or W. The D gene is left open where the match is weak. Rows give clone size only sometimes, using once, few, many, or a class for an expanded clone.

CDR3	DNA	J	V	D	size	length
CASSHRGQEVRAKNIQYF	TGCGCCAGCAGCCACCGCGGACAGGAGGTTAGGGCCAAAAACATTCAGTACTTC	TRBJ2-4	TRBV4-1	TRBD1	.	18
CAWSEQFEQYF	TGTGCCTGGAGTGAACAGTTCGAGCAGTACTTC	TRBJ2-7	TRBV30	.	.	11
CASSERQGGPFEQYF	TGTGCCAGCAGTGAAAGACAGGGGGGACCTTTCGAGCAGTACTTC	TRBJ2-7	TRBV6-1	TRBD1	few	15
CASSVDGDRGRNEQYF	TGTGCCAGCAGCGTAGACGGAGACAGGGGGAGGAACGAGCAGTACTTC	TRBJ2-7	TRBV9	TRBD1	once	16
CASGPPGGEWETQYF	TGTGCTAGTGGTCCCCCAGGGGGCGAGTGGGAGACCCAGTACTTC	TRBJ2-5	TRBV12-5	TRBD1	.	15
CASSLAGSTYEQYF	TGTGCCAGCAGCTTAGCTGGCTCAACCTACGAGCAGTACTTC	TRBJ2-7	TRBV7-2	.	.	14
CASSSPGTLFGEQYF	TGTGCCAGCAGCTCCCCAGGAACGTTGTTTGGGGAGCAGTACTTC	TRBJ2-7	TRBV28	.	.	15
CASSPQGTGAYEQYF	TGTGCCAGCTCACCACAAGGGACAGGGGCCTACGAGCAGTACTTC	TRBJ2-7	TRBV18	TRBD1	.	15
CASSQEWGLAGGASYEQYF	TGCGCCAGCAGCCAAGAATGGGGACTAGCGGGGGGAGCCTCCTACGAGCAGTACTTC	TRBJ2-7	TRBV4-3	TRBD2	.	19
CASSSSGYGYTF	TGTGCCAGCAGTTCCTCAGGGTATGGCTACACCTTC	TRBJ1-2	TRBV27	.	.	12
CASSSGGLRGYTF	TGTGCCAGCAGCTCGGGGGGATTAAGAGGCTACACCTTC	TRBJ1-2	TRBV7-9	.	.	13
CASSQGTLIRGLMADTQYF	TGCGCCAGCAGCCAAGGGACCCTTATACGGGGTTTAATGGCAGATACGCAGTATTTT	TRBJ2-3	TRBV4-3	.	.	19
CASSDVDEQYF	TGTGCCAGCAGTGATGTAGACGAGCAGTACTTC	TRBJ2-7	TRBV2	.	.	11
CASSKEGLADNEQFF	TGTGCCAGCAGCAAAGAAGGACTAGCAGACAATGAGCAGTTCTTC	TRBJ2-1	TRBV21-1	.	.	15
CASSIFGRTVNSPLHF	TGTGCCAGCAGCATTTTCGGGCGGACAGTTAATTCACCCCTCCACTTT	TRBJ1-6	TRBV27	.	once	16
CASSGLAGGSSGELFF	TGTGCCAGCAGTGGCTTGGCGGGAGGGAGCAGCGGGGAGCTGTTTTTT	TRBJ2-2	TRBV27	TRBD2	.	16
CASSVTGGADGYTF	TGTGCCAGCAGCGTGACAGGGGGCGCGGATGGCTACACCTTC	TRBJ1-2	TRBV7-2	TRBD1	.	14
CASSLRAASRLRHNEQFF	TGTGCCAGCAGCTTAAGGGCGGCTAGCCGACTCAGACACAATGAGCAGTTCTTC	TRBJ2-1	TRBV7-3	.	.	18
CASSLRQGYSNQPQHF	TGTGCCAGCAGTTTGCGGCAGGGGTATAGCAATCAGCCCCAGCATTTT	TRBJ1-5	TRBV28	.	.	16
CASSENPTARTDTQYF	TGTGCCAGCAGTGAGAATCCGACAGCCCGCACAGATACGCAGTATTTT	TRBJ2-3	TRBV6-4	.	.	16
CASSFGLAGGRGTQYF	TGTGCCAGCAGTTTCGGACTAGCGGGAGGGCGGGGGACCCAGTACTTC	TRBJ2-5	TRBV6-5	TRBD2	.	16
CASSLVGGQGLNIQYF	TGTGCCAGCAGCTTAGTTGGGGGACAGGGCCTAAACATTCAGTACTTC	TRBJ2-4	TRBV7-2	TRBD1	.	16
CASSLSGEGPRNEQFF	TGCGCCAGCAGCTTGTCGGGGGAGGGCCCTAGGAATGAGCAGTTCTTC	TRBJ2-1	TRBV5-1	TRBD2	.	16
CASSFGGQEQYF	TGTGCCAGCAGCTTTGGGGGCCAGGAGCAGTACTTC	TRBJ2-5	TRBV11-1	.	.	12
CASSPTPLDSYNEQFF	TGTGCCAGTAGTCCAACCCCACTTGACTCCTACAATGAGCAGTTCTTC	TRBJ2-1	TRBV19	.	.	16
CASSLFLGVRLAESSGANVLTF	TGTGCCAGCAGTTTATTCCTCGGCGTTAGACTAGCGGAAAGCTCTGGGGCCAACGTCCTGACTTTC	TRBJ2-6	TRBV28	TRBD2	.	22
CASSPQQISYEQYF	TGTGCCAGCTCACCACAACAGATATCCTACGAGCAGTACTTC	TRBJ2-7	TRBV18	.	.	14
CASSFGRPYNEQFF	TGTGCCAGCAGCTTCGGGAGGCCATACAATGAGCAGTTCTTC	TRBJ2-1	TRBV7-9	TRBD2	.	14
CASSQVAHRDYYEQYF	TGTGCCAGCAGCCAAGTGGCCCACCGGGATTACTACGAGCAGTACTTC	TRBJ2-7	TRBV4-2	.	.	16
CASSLSGGQGSNQPQHF	TGTGCCAGCAGTTTATCTGGGGGACAGGGGAGCAATCAGCCCCAGCATTTT	TRBJ1-5	TRBV27	TRBD1	.	17
CASSFGTSLNEQFF	TGTGCCAGCAGCTTCGGGACTAGCCTCAATGAGCAGTTCTTC	TRBJ2-1	TRBV5-4	TRBD2	.	14
CASSVGLVAGGNTGELFF	TGTGCCAGCAGCGTAGGGCTAGTGGCGGGGGGCAACACCGGGGAGCTGTTTTTT	TRBJ2-2	TRBV9	TRBD2	.	18
CASSLSGQGADTQYF	TGTGCCAGCAGTTTATCGGGACAGGGGGCGGATACGCAGTATTTT	TRBJ2-3	TRBV27	TRBD1	once	15
CASSYRDRGDRGTQYF	TGTGCCAGCAGTTACCGGGACAGGGGAGATAGGGGGACCCAGTACTTC	TRBJ2-5	TRBV6-6	TRBD1	.	16
CATRGDNEQFF	TGTGCCACCAGGGGAGACAATGAGCAGTTCTTC	TRBJ2-1	TRBV15	.	.	11
CASSPGTLYQETQYF	TGTGCCAGCTCACCAGGGACACTTTACCAAGAGACCCAGTACTTC	TRBJ2-5	TRBV18	.	.	15
CASSPRQRLNTEAFF	TGTGCCAGCAGCCCTAGACAGCGTTTGAACACTGAAGCTTTCTTT	TRBJ1-1	TRBV11-2	.	.	15
CASSLDRDSNEQYF	TGTGCCAGCAGCCTGGACAGGGATTCTAACGAGCAGTACTTC	TRBJ2-7	TRBV27	TRBD1	once	14
CASSRLRAGQDSEKLFF	TGTGCCAGCTCACGGCTGAGAGCGGGCCAGGATAGTGAAAAACTGTTTTTT	TRBJ1-4	TRBV18	.	.	17
CASSFIRGAAQHF	TGTGCCAGCAGTTTCATTCGGGGGGCGGCACAGCATTTT	TRBJ1-5	TRBV28	.	.	13
CASSSDRGTEAFF	TGTGCCAGCAGCTCAGACAGGGGCACCGAAGCTTTCTTT	TRBJ1-1	TRBV11-2	TRBD1	.	13
CASSIASTDTQYF	TGTGCCAGTAGTATTGCGAGCACAGATACGCAGTATTTT	TRBJ2-3	TRBV19	.	.	13
CASSGVSYEQYF	TGTGCCAGCAGCGGAGTCTCCTACGAGCAGTACTTC	TRBJ2-7	TRBV14	.	.	12
CASSLVVLGGQDTQYF	TGTGCCAGCAGCTTAGTGGTCCTCGGGGGGCAGGATACGCAGTATTTT	TRBJ2-3	TRBV7-9	.	once	16
CAWSVSIRNTIYF	TGTGCCTGGAGTGTAAGCATCAGAAACACCATATATTTT	TRBJ1-3	TRBV30	.	.	13
CASKELNTGELFF	TGCGCCAGCAAGGAGCTGAACACCGGGGAGCTGTTTTTT	TRBJ2-2	TRBV5-1	.	.	13
CASSPGDIRYNEQFF	TGTGCCAGCAGCCCAGGGGACATACGCTACAATGAGCAGTTCTTC	TRBJ2-1	TRBV7-3	.	.	15
CASSPYSGTDYEQYF	TGTGCCAGCAGCCCGTACAGCGGGACCGACTACGAGCAGTACTTC	TRBJ2-7	TRBV5-4	TRBD2	.	15
CASRGPGQLGYTF	TGTGCCAGCAGGGGGCCGGGACAGCTTGGCTACACCTTC	TRBJ1-2	TRBV28	TRBD1	.	13
CASSIVNGGGQETQYF	TGTGCCAGTAGTATAGTCAATGGGGGAGGGCAAGAGACCCAGTACTTC	TRBJ2-5	TRBV19	TRBD2	.	16
CASSVASTSRDEQFF	TGTGCCAGCAGCGTAGCCTCAACTAGCAGAGATGAGCAGTTCTTC	TRBJ2-1	TRBV9	.	.	15
CASSHRVASGIYEQYF	TGTGCCAGCAGCCATAGGGTGGCTAGCGGGATCTACGAGCAGTACTTC	TRBJ2-7	TRBV7-9	TRBD2	few	16
CASSGFRVTEAFF	TGTGCCAGCAGTGGTTTCAGGGTTACTGAAGCTTTCTTT	TRBJ1-1	TRBV6-1	.	.	13
CASGSFPGVGGVYEQYF	TGTGCTAGTGGTTCATTCCCTGGAGTAGGAGGGGTCTACGAGCAGTACTTC	TRBJ2-7	TRBV12-5	.	.	17
CASTFHRDYGYTF	TGTGCCAGTACCTTCCACAGGGACTATGGCTACACCTTC	TRBJ1-2	TRBV19	.	.	13
CASSLGLAGGVPYNEQFF	TGTGCCAGCAGCTTGGGCCTAGCGGGAGGAGTCCCCTACAATGAGCAGTTCTTC	TRBJ2-1	TRBV11-3	TRBD2	.	18